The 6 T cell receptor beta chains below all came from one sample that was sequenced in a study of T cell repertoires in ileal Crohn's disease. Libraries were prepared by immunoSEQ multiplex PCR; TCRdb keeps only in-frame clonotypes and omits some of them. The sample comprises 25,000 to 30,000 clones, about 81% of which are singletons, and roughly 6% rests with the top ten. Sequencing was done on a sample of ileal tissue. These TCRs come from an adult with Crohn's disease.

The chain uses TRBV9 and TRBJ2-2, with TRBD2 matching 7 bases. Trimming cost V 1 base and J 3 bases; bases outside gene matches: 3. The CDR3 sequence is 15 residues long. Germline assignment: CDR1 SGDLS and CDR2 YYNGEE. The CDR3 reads CASSVFRGDTGELFF. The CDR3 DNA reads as TGTGCCAGCAGCGTATTCCGGGGGGACACCGGGGAGCTGTTTTTT.

CDR3 residues: CASSYGVYEQYF. The CDR3 nucleotides read TGTGCCAGCAGTTACGGAGTCTACGAGCAGTACTTC. This chain uses TRBV6-6 with TRBJ2-7; D ambiguous. The CDR3 has 12 amino acids. Germline V gene lookup returns CDR1 MNHNY and CDR2 SVGAGI (reference sequence). V was shortened by 2 bases and J by 3 bases, with 5 bases between the two germline ends.

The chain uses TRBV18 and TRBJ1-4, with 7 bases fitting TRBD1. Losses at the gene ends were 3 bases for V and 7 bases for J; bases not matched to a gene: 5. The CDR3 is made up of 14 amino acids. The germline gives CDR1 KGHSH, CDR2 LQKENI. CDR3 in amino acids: CASSPGTESEKLFF. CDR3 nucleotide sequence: TGTGCCAGCTCACCCGGGACAGAAAGTGAAAAACTGTTTTTT.

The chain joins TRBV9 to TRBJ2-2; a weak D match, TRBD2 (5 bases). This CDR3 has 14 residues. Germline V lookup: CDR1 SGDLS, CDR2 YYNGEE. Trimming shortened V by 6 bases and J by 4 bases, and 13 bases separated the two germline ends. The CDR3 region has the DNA TGTGCCAGCAACGGCCGCCGGGGCACCGGGGAGCTGTTTTTT. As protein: CASNGRRGTGELFF.

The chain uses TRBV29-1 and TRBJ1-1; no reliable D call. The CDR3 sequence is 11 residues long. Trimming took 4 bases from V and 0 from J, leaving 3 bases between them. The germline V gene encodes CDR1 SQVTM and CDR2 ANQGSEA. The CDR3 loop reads CSVVMNTEAFF. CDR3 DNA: TGCAGCGTTGTTATGAACACTGAAGCTTTCTTT.

CDR3 bases: TGCGCCAGCAGCCGGGACAGGGCGCCAGATACGCAGTATTTT. Translated: CASSRDRAPDTQYF. The chain couples TRBV5-1 to TRBJ2-3; 9 nucleotides agree with TRBD1. The CDR3 spans 14 residues. The ends lost 4 bases at V and 4 bases at J; junction bases unmatched: 4. Germline-derived CDR1 and CDR2 are SGHRS and YFSETQ. Full variable domain (missing parts from reference TRBV5-1 and TRBJ2-3): KAGVTQTPRYLIKTRGQQVTLSCSPISGHRSVSWYQQTPGQGLQFLFEYFSETQRNKGNFPGRFSGRQFSNSRSEMNVSTLELGDSALYLCASSRDRAPDTQYFGPGTRLTVL.